Listed here are 23 T cell receptor beta chains from one sample, sequenced in a study of memory CD4+ T cells and cytomegalovirus serostatus. The protocol was immunoSEQ multiplex PCR, while the TCRdb copy is restricted to in-frame clones and leaves out a portion. The sample holds roughly 50,000 clones, less than 80% seen once. The sort gate was single viable CD3+CD4+CD8-CD45RO+ cells for memory CD4+ T cells. Sequenced sample: memory CD4+ T cells from blood. The receptors come from an adult in good health and CMV-seronegative.

CDR3 in amino acids: CASSFRQGGEQFF. CDR3 nucleotide sequence: TGTGCCAGCAGTTTCCGACAGGGAGGAGAGCAGTTCTTC. The J gene is TRBJ2-1, the V gene TRBV6-5; tentatively, D is TRBD1 (7 bases). The CDR3 consists of 13 residues. Trimming took off 4 bases at V and 10 bases at J, with 14 bases between the two ends. Germline values: CDR1 MNHEY, CDR2 SVGAGI.

The rearrangement uses TRBV21-1 and TRBJ2-2; TRBD2 is taken as the D call from the table, unchecked against the DNA. TRBV21-1 is noted as a pseudogene. The CDR3 totals 16 residues. CDR3 in DNA: TGTGCCAGCACAGGCCCCCAGGGAGGGAACACCGGGGAGCTGTTTTTT. Protein product: CASTGPQGGNTGELFF.

This chain uses TRBV10-3 with TRBJ2-3; tentative D call: TRBD2 (6 bases). Trimming shortened V by 2 bases and J by 5 bases, and 11 bases separated the two germline ends. Germline CDR1 and CDR2: ENHRY and SYGVKD. The CDR3 has 14 amino acids. The CDR3 nucleotides are TGTGCCATCAGTGAGACCCTGGGGGGAGATACGCAGTATTTT. Protein sequence: CAISETLGGDTQYF.

The chain links TRBV5-1 to TRBJ2-5; unclear D gene. With 4 bases removed from V and 2 bases from J, the gap between germline ends came to 6 bases. CDR1 and CDR2 (germline): SGHRS, YFSETQ. The CDR3 is 12 amino acids. CDR3 in amino acids: CASSPTQETQYF. The CDR3, as DNA: TGCGCCAGCAGCCCTACTCAAGAGACCCAGTACTTC.

The V gene is TRBV12-5, the J gene TRBJ2-3; possible D gene TRBD2, 6 bases. The CDR3 sequence is 16 residues long. Germline CDR1 and CDR2: LGHNT and FRNRAP. V dropped 1 base and J dropped 8 bases, with 19 bases sitting between them. The CDR3 protein is CASGLGGLRSESTQYF. The CDR3 DNA reads as TGTGCTAGTGGTTTGGGGGGACTCCGATCTGAGTCTACGCAGTATTTT.

This sequence joins TRBV19 and TRBJ2-1, with 8 bases identical to TRBD2. V was clipped by 5 bases and J by 0 bases; unmatched bases: 15. Germline loops: CDR1 LNHDA, CDR2 SQIVND (reference sequence). The CDR3 loop spans 19 amino acids. This chain's CDR3 is CASSRGAGSGASSYNEQFF. The CDR3 nucleotides read TGTGCCAGTAGTCGGGGGGCCGGTAGCGGGGCTAGCTCCTACAATGAGCAGTTCTTC. Drawing the rest from reference TRBV19 and TRBJ2-1, the complete variable domain is DGGITQSPKYLFRKEGQNVTLSCEQNLNHDAMYWYRQDPGQGLRLIYYSQIVNDFQKGDIAEGYSVSREKKESFPLTVTSAQKNPTAFYLCASSRGAGSGASSYNEQFFGPGTRLTVL.

Concerning this clone: This specimen includes other DNA sequences encoding the same CDR3. This chain's CDR3 is CASNRGDTEAFF. CDR3 nucleotides: TGTGCCAGCAACAGGGGTGACACTGAAGCTTTCTTT. The V gene is TRBV6-1, the J gene TRBJ1-1, with 7 bases matching TRBD1. There are 12 residues in the CDR3. V dropped 7 bases and J dropped 3; count of bases not matched to a gene: 2. The germline gives CDR1 MNHNS, CDR2 SASEGT.

The rearrangement uses TRBV7-9 and TRBJ2-2; no definite D call. Between the trimmed V and J ends, which lost 5 bases and 7 bases, there was a span of 14 bases. Germline V lookup: CDR1 SEHNR, CDR2 FQNEAQ (reference sequence). The CDR3 has 14 residues. CDR3 in DNA: TGTGCCAGCAGCCCCGATCAACCGGTCGGGGAGCTGTTTTTT. Translation: CASSPDQPVGELFF.

The chain carries TRBV2 and TRBJ1-5; TRBD1 matches at 8 bases. This CDR3 spans 13 amino acids. CDR1 is SNHLY, CDR2 FYNNEI, per germline. V shed 4 bases and J 6 bases; nucleotides not matched to a gene: 2. The CDR3 loop is CASSGDRFQPQHF. The CDR3 DNA sequence: TGTGCCAGCAGTGGGGACAGGTTTCAGCCCCAGCATTTT.

Judged by abundance, this clone is medium-sized (0.01 to 0.1%). The V call is TRBV7-2, the J call TRBJ2-7, with D tentatively TRBD2 (6 bases). The CDR3 spans 17 residues. Trimming cost V 5 bases and J 2 bases, with 22 bases left between them. CDR1 SGHTA and CDR2 FQGNSA come from the germline V gene. This CDR3 reads CASSHGGRGALPYEQYF. The CDR3 region has the DNA TGTGCCAGCAGCCACGGAGGGAGAGGGGCCTTACCCTACGAGCAGTACTTC. The full variable domain, rest sourced from reference TRBV7-2 and TRBJ2-7, is GAGVSQSPSNKVTEKGKDVELRCDPISGHTALYWYRQSLGQGLEFLIYFQGNSAPDKSGLPSDRFSAERTGGSVSTLTIQRTQQEDSAVYLCASSHGGRGALPYEQYFGPGTRLTVT.

The V gene is TRBV5-4, the J gene TRBJ2-2; no firm D call. The CDR3 totals 13 residues. V lost 4 bases and J 2 bases, leaving 6 bases between the germline ends. The germline V gene has CDR1 SGHNT and CDR2 YYREEE (reference sequence). The CDR3, as DNA: TGTGCCAGCAGCGTGGTTAACACCGGGGAGCTGTTTTTT. It specifies CASSVVNTGELFF. The whole variable domain, remainder taken from reference TRBV5-4 and TRBJ2-2, is ETGVTQSPTHLIKTRGQQVTLRCSSQSGHNTVSWYQQALGQGPQFIFQYYREEENGRGNFPPRFSGLQFPNYSSELNVNALELDDSALYLCASSVVNTGELFFGEGSRLTVL.

The V and J genes are TRBV29-1 and TRBJ1-2; a possible D gene is TRBD1 (6 bases). This CDR3 comprises 14 residues. Trimming shortened V by 6 bases and J by 0 bases, and 14 bases separated the two germline ends. Germline loops: CDR1 SQVTM, CDR2 ANQGSEA. CDR3 coding DNA: TGCAGCGTCGCCGGGACAACTGCTAACTATGGCTACACCTTC. As protein: CSVAGTTANYGYTF.

Only one count was recorded for this clone. The genes are TRBV19 and TRBJ1-1; 7 bases agree with TRBD1. Germline V lookup: CDR1 LNHDA, CDR2 SQIVND (reference sequence). The V and J ends lost 1 base and 5 bases, in that order; junction bases with no gene match: 10. The length of the CDR3 is 16 residues. In nucleotides, the CDR3 is TGTGCCAGTAGTATAGGGCGAGGACAGGCGGGGACTGAAGCTTTCTTT. Its translation: CASSIGRGQAGTEAFF. Full variable domain (missing parts from reference TRBV19 and TRBJ1-1): DGGITQSPKYLFRKEGQNVTLSCEQNLNHDAMYWYRQDPGQGLRLIYYSQIVNDFQKGDIAEGYSVSREKKESFPLTVTSAQKNPTAFYLCASSIGRGQAGTEAFFGQGTRLTVV.

The V gene is TRBV28, the J gene TRBJ2-7, with D unresolved. Per the germline V gene, CDR1 is MDHEN and CDR2 is SYDVKM. The CDR3 is 14 residues long. The V gene lost 6 bases and the J gene lost 2 bases, with 14 bases spanning the gap. In DNA, the CDR3 is TGTGCCAGCAGGGGGTCGGTACGCACCTACGAGCAGTACTTC. Its translation is CASRGSVRTYEQYF.

This sequence joins TRBV15 and TRBJ1-2; 7 bases line up with TRBD1. The CDR3 covers 14 residues. V shed 4 bases, J shed 2 bases, and the junction held 4 bases outside the gene matches. Germline V gene lookup returns CDR1 LNHNV and CDR2 YYDKDF (reference sequence). In DNA, the CDR3 is TGTGCCACCAGCATCGAGGGACAGAACTATGGCTACACCTTC. Amino acid sequence: CATSIEGQNYGYTF.

V and J are TRBV5-5 and TRBJ1-5; D might be TRBD1 (5 bases). Trimming removed 4 bases at V and 6 bases at J, with 20 bases between. The CDR3 loop spans 16 amino acids. Germline CDR1 and CDR2: SGHKS and YYEKEE (reference sequence). The CDR3 here is CASSLSAGFMAQPQHF. The CDR3 nucleotides are TGTGCCAGCAGCCTAAGTGCAGGGTTTATGGCTCAGCCCCAGCATTTT.

The chain joins TRBV27 to TRBJ1-1; D unclear. V dropped 8 bases and J dropped 1 base, with 11 bases sitting between them. The CDR3 runs to 13 residues. From germline, CDR1 is MNHEY and CDR2 SMNVEV (reference sequence). This chain's CDR3 is CASWSLKNTEAFF. The CDR3 region has the DNA TGTGCCAGCTGGTCGCTGAAGAACACTGAAGCTTTCTTT.

This chain links TRBV19 with TRBJ1-1; 8 bases agree with TRBD1. Germline trimming cut 3 bases from V and 11 bases from J; bases unmatched to any gene: 5. From germline, CDR1 is LNHDA and CDR2 SQIVND (reference sequence). The CDR3 is made up of 12 amino acids. The CDR3 sequence is CASSIQQGVAFF. CDR3 sequence (DNA): TGTGCCAGTAGTATCCAACAGGGGGTGGCTTTCTTT.

As regards this clone: Sequence at one end of the junction differs from germline and may be a read error. The genes are TRBV6-4 and TRBJ2-1; D perhaps matches TRBD2 (6 bases). The CDR3 runs 14 residues. CDR1 is MRHNA, CDR2 SNTAGT, per germline. The CDR3 DNA sequence: TGTGCCAGTCGGAGGGAGGCCAACTACGATGAGCAGTTCTTC. Encoded protein: CASRREANYDEQFF.

CDR3 bases: TGTGCCAGCAGCTTAGGGACATTTAACACAGATACGCAGTATTTT. Translated: CASSLGTFNTDTQYF. The genes are TRBV7-8 and TRBJ2-3, with D maybe TRBD1 (5 bases). With 1 base removed from V and 2 bases from J, the gap between germline ends came to 10 bases. Germline assignment: CDR1 SGHVS and CDR2 FQNEAQ. The CDR3 extends over 15 amino acids. The entire variable domain, with the rest obtained from reference TRBV7-8 and TRBJ2-3, is as follows: GAGVSQSPRYKVAKRGQDVALRCDPISGHVSLFWYQQALGQGPEFLTYFQNEAQLDKSGLPSDRFFAERPEGSVSTLKIQRTQQEDSAVYLCASSLGTFNTDTQYFGPGTRLTVL.

This clone was seen more than once but under ten times. The V gene is TRBV20-1, the J gene TRBJ1-5; D ambiguous. Germline V gives CDR1 DFQATT, CDR2 SNEGSKA (reference sequence). The CDR3 sequence is 11 residues long. V shed 3 bases and J shed 7 bases, with 7 bases lying between them. The CDR3 region is CSASGAQPQHF. In DNA, the CDR3 is TGCAGTGCTAGCGGAGCGCAGCCCCAGCATTTT.

The gene calls are TRBV19 and TRBJ1-3; a weak D match, TRBD1 (5 bases). V was trimmed by 3 bases and J by 8 bases, leaving 20 bases between them. Germline assignment: CDR1 LNHDA and CDR2 SQIVND (reference sequence). CDR3 size: 16 residues. In DNA, the CDR3 is TGTGCCAGTAGTATCGGCGGGACCGGAAGGGGACACACCATATATTTT. Its translation: CASSIGGTGRGHTIYF. The full variable domain, with the rest looked up from reference TRBV19 and TRBJ1-3, is DGGITQSPKYLFRKEGQNVTLSCEQNLNHDAMYWYRQDPGQGLRLIYYSQIVNDFQKGDIAEGYSVSREKKESFPLTVTSAQKNPTAFYLCASSIGGTGRGHTIYFGEGSWLTVV.

V and J are TRBV5-5 and TRBJ1-2; 9 bases are a match to TRBD1. CDR1 SGHKS and CDR2 YYEKEE come from the germline V gene (reference sequence). Trimming took 5 bases from V and 8 from J; bases not matched to a gene: 10. The CDR3 extends over 14 amino acids. CDR3 sequence (DNA): TGTGCCAGCAGATCGGTACAGGGGGCCGAAGGCTACACCTTC. It yields the protein CASRSVQGAEGYTF.